This TCR beta chain was recorded in a study of CD8 T cells in ankylosing spondylitis (dated by TCRdb to 2017 to 2019). In the study overall: The study profiled T cell receptor beta repertoires in healthy donors and ankylosing spondylitis patients to find disease-linked TCR variants. Samples of peripheral blood were taken, and for ankylosing spondylitis patients, synovial fluid was collected as well. The full study cohort comprised 25 ankylosing spondylitis patients and 110 or so healthy donors.

Per the germline V gene, MGHRA is the CDR1 and YSYEKL is the CDR2. Trimming costs V 3 bases and J 5 bases, and their ends lie 17 bases apart. The CDR3 sequence holds 16 residues, the cysteine and phenylalanine included. The entry retains the CDR3 DNA only, 48 bases that are in frame from base 1. The listed sequencing device is Illumina HiSeq 2500. TCR beta libraries were prepared by quantitative 5'-RACE with molecular barcodes. The published analysis was carried out like this. A new computational method based on a probabilistic model of VDJ rearrangement was used to identify disease-linked TCR variants. Through fastp at Q25 and MiXCR, TCRdb rebuilt clones from the public reads, retaining in-frame beta chains. Entries that share a CDR3 protein sequence are merged under the most common genes and DNA. In this record, the V and J calls reflect TCRdb's handling and not the investigators' own analysis. This sample comprises 220,000 or so distinct CDR3 sequences, approximately 20% of them detected only once. The ten largest clones add up to about 42% of the sample.

The research as a whole found: In peripheral blood, the disease-linked clones were found at relatively low frequencies and had a CD8+ phenotype. Significant enrichment of the disease-linked clones was reported in matched synovial fluid samples from ankylosing spondylitis patients. A TCR beta motif of about 8 highly homologous amino acid variants appeared characteristic of blood from ankylosing spondylitis patients. Some motif variants were previously reported in synovial fluid and blood of reactive arthritis patients, suggesting common disease-initiation mechanisms.

Of note for this clonotype: Its binding antigen is unknown. No qualities accompany the bases; no much larger clone lies one base away.

This TCR was recovered from a male donor with ankylosing spondylitis. The sequenced material came from blood, either unsorted or a sorted T cell fraction (not recorded which). The chain joins TRBV4-1 to TRBJ2-1; the D gene is possibly TRBD1, with 5 bases matching. The CDR3 is CASSQGPGPGNNEQFF. The DNA sequence reads TGCGCCAGCAGCCAGGGGCCGGGTCCCGGAAACAATGAGCAGTTCTTC.